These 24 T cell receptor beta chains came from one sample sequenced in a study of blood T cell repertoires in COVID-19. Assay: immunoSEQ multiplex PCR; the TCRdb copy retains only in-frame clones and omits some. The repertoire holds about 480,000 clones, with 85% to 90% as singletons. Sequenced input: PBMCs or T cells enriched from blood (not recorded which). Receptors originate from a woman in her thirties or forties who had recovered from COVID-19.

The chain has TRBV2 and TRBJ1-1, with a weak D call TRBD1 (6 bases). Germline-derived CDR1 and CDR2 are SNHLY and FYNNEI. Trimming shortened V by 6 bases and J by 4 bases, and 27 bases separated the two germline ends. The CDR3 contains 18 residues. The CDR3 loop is CASSVSEKQGSLGTEAFF. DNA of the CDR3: TGTGCCAGCAGCGTTTCCGAAAAGCAGGGGTCCTTAGGCACTGAAGCTTTCTTT.

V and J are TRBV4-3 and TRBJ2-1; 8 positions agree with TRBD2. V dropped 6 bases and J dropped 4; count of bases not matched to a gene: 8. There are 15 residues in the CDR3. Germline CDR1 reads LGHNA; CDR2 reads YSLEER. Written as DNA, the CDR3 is TGCGCCAGCAGTCATCTAGCGGGCTTATACAATGAGCAGTTCTTC. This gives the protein CASSHLAGLYNEQFF.

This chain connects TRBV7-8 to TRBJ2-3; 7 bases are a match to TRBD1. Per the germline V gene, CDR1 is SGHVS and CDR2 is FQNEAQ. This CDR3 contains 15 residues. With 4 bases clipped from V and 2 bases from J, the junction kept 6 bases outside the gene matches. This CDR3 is CASSYRQGNTDTQYF. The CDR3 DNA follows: TGTGCCAGCAGCTATCGACAGGGTAACACAGATACGCAGTATTTT.

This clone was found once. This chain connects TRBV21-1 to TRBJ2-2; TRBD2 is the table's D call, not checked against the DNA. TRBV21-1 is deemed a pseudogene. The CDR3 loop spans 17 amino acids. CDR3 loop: CASSKILAGGRGGELFF. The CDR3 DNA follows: TGTGCCAGCAGCAAGATACTAGCGGGAGGGCGCGGCGGGGAGCTGTTTTTT.

The CDR3 is CASSPAGGSGGTQYF. For the CDR3, the DNA is TGTGCCAGCTCCCCAGCCGGCGGGAGCGGGGGTACGCAGTATTTT. The gene calls are TRBV7-6 and TRBJ2-3; 8 nucleotides match TRBD2. The germline V gene encodes CDR1 SGHVS and CDR2 FNYEAQ. CDR3 size: 15 residues. After removal of 8 bases from V and 8 bases from J, the junction contained 15 bases not matched to a gene.

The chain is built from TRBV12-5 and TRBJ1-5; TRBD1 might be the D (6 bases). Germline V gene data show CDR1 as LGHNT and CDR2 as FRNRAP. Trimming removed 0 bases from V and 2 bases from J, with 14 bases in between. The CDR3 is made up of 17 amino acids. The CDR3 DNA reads TGTGCTAGTGGTTTGGTACTCAGGGGCCCGGGCAATCAGCCCCAGCATTTT. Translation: CASGLVLRGPGNQPQHF.

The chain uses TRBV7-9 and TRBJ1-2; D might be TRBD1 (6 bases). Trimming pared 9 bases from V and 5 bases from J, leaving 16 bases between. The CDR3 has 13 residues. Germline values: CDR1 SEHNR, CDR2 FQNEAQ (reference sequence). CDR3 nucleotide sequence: TGTGCCAGTCGCGCACAGGGTGAGTATGGCTACACCTTC. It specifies CASRAQGEYGYTF.

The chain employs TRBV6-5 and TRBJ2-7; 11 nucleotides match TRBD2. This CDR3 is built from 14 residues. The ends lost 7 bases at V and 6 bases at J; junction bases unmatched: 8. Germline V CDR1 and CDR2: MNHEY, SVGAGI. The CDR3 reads CASTLLAGAGEQYF. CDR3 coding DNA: TGTGCCAGCACCCTACTAGCGGGAGCAGGCGAGCAGTACTTC.

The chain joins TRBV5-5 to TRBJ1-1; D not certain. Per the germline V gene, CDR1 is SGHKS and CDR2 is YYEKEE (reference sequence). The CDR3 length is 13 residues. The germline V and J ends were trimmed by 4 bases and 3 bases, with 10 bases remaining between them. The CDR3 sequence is CASSPTDYTEAFF. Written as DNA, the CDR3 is TGTGCCAGCAGCCCAACTGACTACACTGAAGCTTTCTTT.

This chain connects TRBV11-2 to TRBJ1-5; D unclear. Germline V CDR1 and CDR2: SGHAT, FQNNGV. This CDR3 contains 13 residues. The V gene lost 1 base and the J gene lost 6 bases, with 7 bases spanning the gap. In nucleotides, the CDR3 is TGTGCCAGCAGCTTAGGGCTCATTCAGCCCCAGCATTTT. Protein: CASSLGLIQPQHF.

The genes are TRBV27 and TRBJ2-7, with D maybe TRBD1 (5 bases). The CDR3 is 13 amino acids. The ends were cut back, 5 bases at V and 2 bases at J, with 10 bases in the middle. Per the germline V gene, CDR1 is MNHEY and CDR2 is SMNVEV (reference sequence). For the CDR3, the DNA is TGTGCCAGCAGTGTACAGGCCACCTACGAGCAGTACTTC. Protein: CASSVQATYEQYF.

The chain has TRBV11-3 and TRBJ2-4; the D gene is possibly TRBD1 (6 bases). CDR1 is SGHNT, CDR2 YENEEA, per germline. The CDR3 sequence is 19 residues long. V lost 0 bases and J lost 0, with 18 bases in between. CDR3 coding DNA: TGTGCCAGCAGCTTAGATCTTTGGGGACAATCCCTAGCCAAAAACATTCAGTACTTC. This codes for CASSLDLWGQSLAKNIQYF.

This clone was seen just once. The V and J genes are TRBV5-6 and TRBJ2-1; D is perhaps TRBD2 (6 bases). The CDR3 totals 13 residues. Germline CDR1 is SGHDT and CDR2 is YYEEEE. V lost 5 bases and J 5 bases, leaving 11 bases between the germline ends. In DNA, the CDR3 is TGTGCCAGCAGACCGGGACTGAACAATGAGCAGTTCTTC. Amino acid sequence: CASRPGLNNEQFF. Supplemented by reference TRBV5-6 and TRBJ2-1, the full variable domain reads DAGVTQSPTHLIKTRGQQVTLRCSPKSGHDTVSWYQQALGQGPQFIFQYYEEEERQRGNFPDRFSGHQFPNYSSELNVNALLLGDSALYLCASRPGLNNEQFFGPGTRLTVL.

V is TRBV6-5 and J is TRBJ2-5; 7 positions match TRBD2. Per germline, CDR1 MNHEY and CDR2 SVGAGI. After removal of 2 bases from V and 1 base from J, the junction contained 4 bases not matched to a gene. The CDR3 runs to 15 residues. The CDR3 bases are TGTGCCAGCAGTTACGCGGCGGGAGTCCAAGAGACCCAGTACTTC. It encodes CASSYAAGVQETQYF.

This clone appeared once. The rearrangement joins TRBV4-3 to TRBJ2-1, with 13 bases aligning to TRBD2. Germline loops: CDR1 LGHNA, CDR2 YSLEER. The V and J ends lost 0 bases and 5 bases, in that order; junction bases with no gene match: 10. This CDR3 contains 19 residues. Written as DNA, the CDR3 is TGCGCCAGCAGCCAAGATCCTCCTACTGGACTAGCGGGAGACAATGAGCAGTTCTTC. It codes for CASSQDPPTGLAGDNEQFF.

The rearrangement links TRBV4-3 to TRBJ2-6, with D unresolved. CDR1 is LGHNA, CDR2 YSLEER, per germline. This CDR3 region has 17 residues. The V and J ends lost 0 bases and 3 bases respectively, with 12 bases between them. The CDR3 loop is CASSQDLAPFGANVLTF. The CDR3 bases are TGCGCCAGCAGCCAAGATTTGGCCCCCTTTGGGGCCAACGTCCTGACTTTC.

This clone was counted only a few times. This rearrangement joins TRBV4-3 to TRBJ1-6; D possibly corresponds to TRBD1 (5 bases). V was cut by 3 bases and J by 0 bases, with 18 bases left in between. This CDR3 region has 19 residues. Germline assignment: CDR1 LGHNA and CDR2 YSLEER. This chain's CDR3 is CASSQGPPRANSYNSPLHF. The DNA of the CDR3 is TGCGCCAGCAGCCAGGGGCCTCCCAGGGCAAACTCCTATAATTCACCCCTCCACTTT.

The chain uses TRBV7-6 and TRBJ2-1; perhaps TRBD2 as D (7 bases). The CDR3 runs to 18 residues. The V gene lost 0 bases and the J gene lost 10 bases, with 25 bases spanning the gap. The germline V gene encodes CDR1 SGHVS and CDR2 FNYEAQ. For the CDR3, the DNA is TGTGCCAGCAGCTTAGCTATTCGGGGAGGGGGGACCCTCGGGGAGCAGTTCTTC. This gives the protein CASSLAIRGGGTLGEQFF.

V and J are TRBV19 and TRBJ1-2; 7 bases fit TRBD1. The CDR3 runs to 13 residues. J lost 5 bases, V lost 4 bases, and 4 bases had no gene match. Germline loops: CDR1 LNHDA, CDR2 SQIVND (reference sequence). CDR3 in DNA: TGTGCCAGTAGTAGGGACAGAGATTATGGCTACACCTTC. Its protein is CASSRDRDYGYTF.

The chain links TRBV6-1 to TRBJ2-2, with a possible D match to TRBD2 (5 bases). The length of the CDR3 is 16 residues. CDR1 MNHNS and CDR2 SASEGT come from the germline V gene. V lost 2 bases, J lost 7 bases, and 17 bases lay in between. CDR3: CASSEYVGASGGELFF. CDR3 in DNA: TGTGCCAGCAGTGAATATGTGGGAGCGTCTGGCGGGGAGCTGTTTTTT.

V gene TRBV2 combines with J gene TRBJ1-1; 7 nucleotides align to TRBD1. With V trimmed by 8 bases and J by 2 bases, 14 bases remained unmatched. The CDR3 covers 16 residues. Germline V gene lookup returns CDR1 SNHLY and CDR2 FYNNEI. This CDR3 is CASLKGAGRINTEAFF. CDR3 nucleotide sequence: TGTGCCAGCCTAAAGGGGGCAGGACGGATTAACACTGAAGCTTTCTTT.

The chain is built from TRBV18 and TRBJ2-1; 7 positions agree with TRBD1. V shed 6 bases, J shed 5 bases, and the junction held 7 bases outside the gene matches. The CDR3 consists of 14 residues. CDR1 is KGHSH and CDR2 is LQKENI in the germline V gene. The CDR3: CASSSTGSNNEQFF. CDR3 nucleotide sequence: TGTGCCAGCTCTTCGACAGGGAGCAACAATGAGCAGTTCTTC.

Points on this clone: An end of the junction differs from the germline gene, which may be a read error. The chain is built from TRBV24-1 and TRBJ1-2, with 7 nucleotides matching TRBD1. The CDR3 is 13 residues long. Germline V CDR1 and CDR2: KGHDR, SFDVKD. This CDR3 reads CATRDWDSYGYTF. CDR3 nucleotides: TGTGCCACCAGGGATTGGGACAGCTATGGCTACACCTTC.

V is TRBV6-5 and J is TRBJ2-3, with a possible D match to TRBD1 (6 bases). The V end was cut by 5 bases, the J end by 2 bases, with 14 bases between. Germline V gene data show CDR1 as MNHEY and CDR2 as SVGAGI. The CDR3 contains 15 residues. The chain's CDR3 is CASSQTGTLTDTQYF. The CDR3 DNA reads TGTGCCAGCAGTCAGACGGGGACACTCACAGATACGCAGTATTTT.